This T cell receptor (beta chain) was documented in a study of CD8+ T cells in alopecia areata. Germline loops: CDR1 SQVTM, CDR2 ANQGSEA. This CDR3 has 17 amino acids. The J segment lost 5 bases and the V segment lost 7 bases, leaving 17 bases of the junction unmatched. Notes on this clone: Its specificity is not known.

This sample's treatment: oral pan-JAK inhibitor, 5-10 mg twice daily. Findings and limits, study-wide: Patients shared TCRs less clearly than mice did, possibly for HLA-related reasons.

RNA extraction and reverse transcription yielded cDNA as sequencing template. Using immunoSEQ multiplex PCR, the repertoire was profiled, and TCRdb retains in-frame clones only, with some absent. The repertoire holds over 150,000 clones, roughly 50% seen once, with 10% to 14% in the top ten. This clonotype was sampled from a human donor with alopecia areata. This chain links TRBV29-1 with TRBJ1-2, with TRBD1 identical over 12 bases. The sequences come from CD8+ T cells sorted from blood, collected at week 24, from a patient treated with tofacitinib. The CDR3: CSARIGGQGAGIYGYTF. CDR3 in DNA: TGCAGCGCCCGGATTGGGGGACAGGGGGCAGGGATATATGGCTACACCTTC.